A selection of T cell receptor beta chains follows, all from one sample in a study of blood T cell repertoires in COVID-19. Profiled with immunoSEQ multiplex PCR; TCRdb holds only in-frame clones, not every one. The sample lists approximately 220,000 clones, more than 80% occurring once. The sequenced sample was PBMCs or T cells enriched from blood (not recorded which). These receptors came from a middle-aged woman with acute COVID-19. CDR3s include the opening cysteine and the closing phenylalanine or tryptophan. Fields, in order: clone size, V gene, J gene, D gene, CDR3 DNA, CDR3 protein. The D gene is left open where the match is weak. The size of a clone is reported for some rows only, either as once, few or many, or as a class for expanded clones.

NA	TRBV11-2	TRBJ2-1	TRBD2	TGTGCCAGCAGCTTAGGCGGGGGGGCTAACCATGAGCAGTTCTTC	CASSLGGGANHEQFF
NA	TRBV11-3	TRBJ2-4	TRBD2	TGTGCCAGCAGCCCGGGGGGATCGAAAAACATTCAGTACTTC	CASSPGGSKNIQYF
once	TRBV2	TRBJ2-5	TRBD2	TGTGCCAGCCCCGAAAGGGGGCTAGCGGGGGTGGAGACCCAGTACTTC	CASPERGLAGVETQYF
few	TRBV29-1	TRBJ1-2	NA	TGCAGCGTTGAAGCGGGGAGCTATGGCTACACCTTC	CSVEAGSYGYTF
NA	TRBV19	TRBJ1-6	NA	TGTGCCACTAAGGACAGCCATAATTCACCCCTCCACTTT	CATKDSHNSPLHF
NA	TRBV5-5	TRBJ1-5	TRBD1	TGTGCCAGCAGTTTGCTCCCTGGACAGGCTACTAATCAGCCCCAGCATTTT	CASSLLPGQATNQPQHF
NA	TRBV27	TRBJ2-3	NA	TGTGCCAGCAGTTTACGACAGTTCCAGATTAGCACAGATACGCAGTATTTT	CASSLRQFQISTDTQYF
NA	TRBV5-1	TRBJ2-3	NA	TGCGCCAGCAGCCCCAACTTTTTCACAGATACGCAGTATTTT	CASSPNFFTDTQYF
NA	TRBV6-1	TRBJ1-5	NA	TGTGCCAGCAGTGTTCGACATGGGGGGGCTCATCAGCCCCAGCATTTT	CASSVRHGGAHQPQHF
once	TRBV5-4	TRBJ2-5	NA	TGTGCCAGCAGCCCCGGGCGGGGGCCCAAGGAGACCCAGTACTTC	CASSPGRGPKETQYF
NA	TRBV7-3	TRBJ2-2	TRBD1	TGTGCCAGCAGCTTAATCACGGGACAGGGGCTCACCGGGGAGCTGTTTTTT	CASSLITGQGLTGELFF
NA	TRBV7-6	TRBJ2-5	TRBD2	TGTGCCAGCAGCTTATGGGGCTCTAGCGGGGCCGAGACCCAGTACTTC	CASSLWGSSGAETQYF
NA	TRBV19	TRBJ1-5	TRBD1	TGTGCCAGTACCGTCAAGAGGGGGCCCCATAGCAATCAGCCCCAGCATTTT	CASTVKRGPHSNQPQHF
NA	TRBV25-1	TRBJ1-2	NA	TGTGCCAGCAGAGGACTGACTCAGGGGCGGAATGGCTACACCTTC	CASRGLTQGRNGYTF
once	TRBV4-1	TRBJ1-1	NA	TGCGCCAGCAGCCAAGCTTGGGGGCCCACTGAAGCTTTCTTT	CASSQAWGPTEAFF
NA	TRBV11-1	TRBJ1-4	NA	TGTGCCAGCAGCGGAATTCTCCGGGGGACTAATGAAAAACTGTTTTTT	CASSGILRGTNEKLFF
once	TRBV4-1	TRBJ1-1	NA	TGCGCCAGCAGCCAATTGGGCAGGGGAAACACTGAAGCTTTCTTT	CASSQLGRGNTEAFF
NA	TRBV24-1	TRBJ1-2	TRBD1	TGTGCCACCAGTGATCCAGGGACAGGGATGGGCTACACCTTC	CATSDPGTGMGYTF
NA	TRBV5-1	TRBJ1-4	NA	TGCGCCAGCAGCCCGGCAGGAGGCGAAAAACTGTTTTTT	CASSPAGGEKLFF
NA	TRBV30	TRBJ1-2	NA	TGTGCCTGGACGCTGGAGACCGAAACTAACTATGGCTACACCTTC	CAWTLETETNYGYTF
NA	TRBV4-1	TRBJ1-1	NA	TGCGCCAGCAGCCAACTGGGACAATCGGGGAACACTGAAGCTTTCTTT	CASSQLGQSGNTEAFF
NA	TRBV9	TRBJ2-3	TRBD2	TGTGCCAGCAGCGTAACCACTAGCGGGGTATCAGATACGCAGTATTTT	CASSVTTSGVSDTQYF
NA	TRBV24-1	TRBJ2-2	NA	TGTGCCACCAGTGATGTACATTGGGGGGAGCGATACACCGGGGAGCTGTTTTTT	CATSDVHWGERYTGELFF
NA	TRBV29-1	TRBJ1-2	NA	TGCAGCGTTGGGGAGGTCTATGGCTACACCTTC	CSVGEVYGYTF
NA	TRBV7-8	TRBJ2-3	TRBD2	TGTGCCAGCAGCTTAGAGGATAGGAGCGGGGAGAGTAGCACAGATACGCAGTATTTT	CASSLEDRSGESSTDTQYF
NA	TRBV4-1	TRBJ1-4	NA	TGCGCCAGCAGCCAAATGCCGGGGGGCTTCGCAACTAATGAAAAACTGTTTTTT	CASSQMPGGFATNEKLFF